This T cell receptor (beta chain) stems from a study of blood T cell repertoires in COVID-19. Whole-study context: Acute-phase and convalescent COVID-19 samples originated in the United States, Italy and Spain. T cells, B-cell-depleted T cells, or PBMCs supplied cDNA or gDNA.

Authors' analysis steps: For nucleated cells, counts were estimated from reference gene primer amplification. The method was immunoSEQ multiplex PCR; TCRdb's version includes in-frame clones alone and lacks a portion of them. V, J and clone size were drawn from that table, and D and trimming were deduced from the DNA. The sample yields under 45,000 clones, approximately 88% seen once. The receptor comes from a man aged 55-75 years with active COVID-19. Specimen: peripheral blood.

The DNA of the CDR3 is TGTGCCAGCTCACCAGGACAGGGAGGGTCTTGGACTGAAGCTTTCTTT. Protein product: CASSPGQGGSWTEAFF. The rearrangement links TRBV18 to TRBJ1-1, with 8 bases fitting TRBD1. Germline values: CDR1 KGHSH, CDR2 LQKENI. The CDR3 contains 16 residues. J gave up 5 bases and V 2 bases, and 10 bases lay outside the gene matches.